Below, 28 T cell receptor beta chains from the same sample are listed, as sequenced in a study of cytomegalovirus exposure and HLA in healthy donors. Vbeta (60) and Jbeta (13) primers were used in the PCR. Sequenced by immunoSEQ multiplex PCR; TCRdb stores in-frame clones only, minus some. This repertoire shows 65,000 to 75,000 clones, about 73% found once; its top ten account for 8.5% to 14%. The material sequenced was PBMCs. These receptors all stem from a woman aged 55-69 years in good health and CMV-seropositive.

The gene calls are TRBV4-1 and TRBJ2-7, with TRBD1 matching 7 bases. The germline V gene has CDR1 MGHRA and CDR2 YSYEKL. This CDR3 region has 15 residues. The ends lost 3 bases at V and 6 bases at J; junction bases unmatched: 11. The DNA for the CDR3 is TGCGCCAGCAGCCATCCCCGACAGGGCTTAGGCGAGCAGTACTTC. Protein product: CASSHPRQGLGEQYF.

This clone was recorded a few times. This chain links TRBV5-5 with TRBJ1-1; possibly TRBD1 for D (5 bases). Per the germline V gene, CDR1 is SGHKS and CDR2 is YYEKEE (reference sequence). The CDR3 is made up of 14 amino acids. Deletions cut 3 bases from V and 0 bases from J, with 9 bases between. This CDR3 reads CASSWGVMNTEAFF. CDR3 DNA sequence: TGTGCCAGCAGCTGGGGGGTCATGAACACTGAAGCTTTCTTT.

The chain recombines TRBV19 with TRBJ2-3; TRBD1 matches 9 bases. The V gene end was trimmed by 6 bases and the J gene end by 3 bases; junction bases not matched to a gene: 4. Germline V CDR1 and CDR2: LNHDA, SQIVND (reference sequence). The CDR3 consists of 14 residues. The CDR3 reads CASRTGGRTDTQYF. The DNA for the CDR3 is TGTGCCAGTAGAACAGGGGGCCGGACAGATACGCAGTATTTT. The full variable domain, rest sourced from reference TRBV19 and TRBJ2-3, is DGGITQSPKYLFRKEGQNVTLSCEQNLNHDAMYWYRQDPGQGLRLIYYSQIVNDFQKGDIAEGYSVSREKKESFPLTVTSAQKNPTAFYLCASRTGGRTDTQYFGPGTRLTVL.

V usage is TRBV5-1 and J usage is TRBJ1-4; D is undetermined. Germline lookup yields CDR1 SGHRS and CDR2 YFSETQ. V was clipped by 3 bases and J by 3 bases, with 15 bases between them. The CDR3 loop spans 16 amino acids. CDR3 residues: CASSSRGNSANEKLFF. The CDR3 nucleotides read TGCGCCAGCAGCTCCCGGGGTAACTCAGCTAATGAAAAACTGTTTTTT.

The chain couples TRBV18 to TRBJ1-1; D remains ambiguous. V was shortened by 5 bases and J by 7 bases, with 8 bases between the two germline ends. Germline lookup yields CDR1 KGHSH and CDR2 LQKENI. The CDR3 sequence is 11 residues long. CDR3 protein: CASSSGYEAFF. The CDR3 nucleotides read TGTGCCAGCTCATCAGGATATGAAGCTTTCTTT.

The sample holds a few counts of this clone. V and J are TRBV5-1 and TRBJ1-2; no reliable D call. V shed 7 bases and J shed 4 bases, with 17 bases lying between them. Germline V lookup: CDR1 SGHRS, CDR2 YFSETQ. CDR3 length: 14 residues. CDR3 DNA: TGCGCCAGCGGTGGAGAGGCGGCGGGCTATGGCTACACCTTC. The encoded protein is CASGGEAAGYGYTF. Variable domain in full (rest from reference TRBV5-1 and TRBJ1-2): KAGVTQTPRYLIKTRGQQVTLSCSPISGHRSVSWYQQTPGQGLQFLFEYFSETQRNKGNFPGRFSGRQFSNSRSEMNVSTLELGDSALYLCASGGEAAGYGYTFGSGTRLTVV.

The chain recombines TRBV6-6 with TRBJ1-5, with TRBD1 matching over 10 bases. The CDR3 extends over 16 amino acids. Losses at the gene ends were 5 bases for V and 3 bases for J; bases not matched to a gene: 7. Germline lookup yields CDR1 MNHNY and CDR2 SVGAGI (reference sequence). The CDR3: CASSPGQGVDNQPQHF. CDR3 coding DNA: TGTGCCAGCAGTCCTGGACAGGGGGTTGACAATCAGCCCCAGCATTTT.

The chain links TRBV30 to TRBJ1-2; D gene ambiguous. The CDR3 spans 11 residues. The ends were cut back, 5 bases at V and 7 bases at J, with 11 bases in the middle. Germline CDR1 and CDR2: GTSNPN and SVGIG (reference sequence). The CDR3 region is CAWGDFSGYTF. CDR3 coding DNA: TGTGCCTGGGGAGACTTCTCTGGCTACACCTTC.

The CDR3 region has the DNA TGTGCCAGCAGCTTAGCCGGTACAGAGACCCAGTACTTC. Its protein is CASSLAGTETQYF. This chain uses TRBV7-9 with TRBJ2-5; no reliable D call. The CDR3 totals 13 residues. CDR1 SEHNR and CDR2 FQNEAQ come from the germline V gene (reference sequence). Trimming stripped 0 bases from V and 4 bases from J, with 6 bases between.

The chain recombines TRBV7-2 with TRBJ1-6; D ambiguous. There are 17 residues in the CDR3. V dropped 3 bases and J dropped 3 bases, with 15 bases sitting between them. Germline CDR1 reads SGHTA; CDR2 reads FQGNSA. This CDR3 reads CASSFSWATVYNSPLHF. The CDR3 DNA sequence: TGTGCCAGCAGCTTTAGTTGGGCAACGGTCTATAATTCACCCCTCCACTTT. Drawing the rest from reference TRBV7-2 and TRBJ1-6, the complete variable domain is GAGVSQSPSNKVTEKGKDVELRCDPISGHTALYWYRQSLGQGLEFLIYFQGNSAPDKSGLPSDRFSAERTGGSVSTLTIQRTQQEDSAVYLCASSFSWATVYNSPLHFGNGTRLTVT.

The J gene is TRBJ2-7, the V gene TRBV29-1; 12 bases match TRBD1. The CDR3 is 14 residues long. The V gene end was trimmed by 6 bases and the J gene end by 7 bases; junction bases not matched to a gene: 10. The germline CDR1 and CDR2 sequences are SQVTM and ANQGSEA. The DNA for the CDR3 is TGCAGCGTAGGGGGGGGACAGGGGGCTAGGGAGCAGTACTTC. Its translation is CSVGGGQGAREQYF.

V is TRBV5-4 and J is TRBJ2-6, with D perhaps matching TRBD2 (6 bases). The CDR3 runs to 17 residues. Germline loops: CDR1 SGHNT, CDR2 YYREEE (reference sequence). Between the trimmed V and J ends, which lost 8 bases and 0 bases, there was a span of 18 bases. The CDR3 sequence: CASHLGGRSSGANVLTF. The CDR3 DNA reads as TGTGCCAGTCATCTGGGGGGACGGAGCTCTGGGGCCAACGTCCTGACTTTC. The full variable domain, with the rest looked up from reference TRBV5-4 and TRBJ2-6, is ETGVTQSPTHLIKTRGQQVTLRCSSQSGHNTVSWYQQALGQGPQFIFQYYREEENGRGNFPPRFSGLQFPNYSSELNVNALELDDSALYLCASHLGGRSSGANVLTFGAGSRLTVL.

The gene calls are TRBV11-3 and TRBJ2-1, with TRBD2 matching 12 bases. Germline V gene data show CDR1 as SGHNT and CDR2 as YENEEA. V lost 5 bases and J lost 9; bases outside the gene matches: 11. The CDR3 has 16 residues. This CDR3 reads CASSQRLAGVGVEQFF. CDR3 DNA: TGTGCCAGCAGCCAGAGACTAGCGGGGGTAGGGGTTGAGCAGTTCTTC.

This clone was seen only a few times. The chain is built from TRBV5-1 and TRBJ2-7, with D possibly TRBD1 on 5 matching bases. Germline V gene sequence: CDR1 SGHRS, CDR2 YFSETQ. Deletions cut 1 base from V and 2 bases from J, with 10 bases between. This CDR3 is built from 14 residues. This CDR3 is CASSLIQGTYEQYF. The CDR3, as DNA: TGCGCCAGCAGCTTGATTCAGGGTACCTACGAGCAGTACTTC.

The chain is built from TRBV5-6 and TRBJ1-1; tentatively, D is TRBD1 (5 bases). Per germline, CDR1 SGHDT and CDR2 YYEEEE. The germline V and J ends were trimmed by 0 bases and 6 bases, with 6 bases remaining between them. This CDR3 region has 12 residues. CDR3 amino acids: CASSLGRAEAFF. The CDR3 nucleotides read TGTGCCAGCAGCTTGGGCAGGGCTGAAGCTTTCTTT.

The J gene is TRBJ1-5, the V gene TRBV29-1; 8 positions agree with TRBD1. Germline V gives CDR1 SQVTM, CDR2 ANQGSEA. The CDR3 loop spans 13 amino acids. The CDR3 loop is CSVSGGDRQPQHF. DNA for the CDR3: TGCAGTGTATCAGGGGGCGATCGCCAGCCCCAGCATTTT.

This chain uses TRBV5-1 with TRBJ2-1, with a possible D match to TRBD1 (6 bases). Germline loops: CDR1 SGHRS, CDR2 YFSETQ. The CDR3 is 14 amino acids. Between the trimmed V and J ends, which lost 0 bases and 5 bases, there was a span of 9 bases. This chain's CDR3 is CASSLGGTNNEQFF. Written as DNA, the CDR3 is TGCGCCAGCAGCTTGGGGGGGACAAACAATGAGCAGTTCTTC. Full variable domain (rest looked up from reference TRBV5-1 and TRBJ2-1): KAGVTQTPRYLIKTRGQQVTLSCSPISGHRSVSWYQQTPGQGLQFLFEYFSETQRNKGNFPGRFSGRQFSNSRSEMNVSTLELGDSALYLCASSLGGTNNEQFFGPGTRLTVL.

The genes are TRBV18 and TRBJ1-4, with TRBD1 matching 8 bases. Trimming removed 6 bases from V and 0 bases from J; junction bases left unmatched: 3. The CDR3 contains 15 residues. Germline V CDR1 and CDR2: KGHSH, LQKENI. In nucleotides, the CDR3 is TGTGCCAGCTCGCAGGACAGGGCAACTAATGAAAAACTGTTTTTT. It yields the protein CASSQDRATNEKLFF.

This clone was found a few times. The rearrangement links TRBV4-1 to TRBJ1-1; no definite D call. Per the germline V gene, CDR1 is MGHRA and CDR2 is YSYEKL. The CDR3 extends over 15 amino acids. V was cut by 1 base and J by 0 bases, with 9 bases left in between. CDR3 nucleotides: TGCGCCAGCAGCCAAGTGTCTAAACTGAACACTGAAGCTTTCTTT. This encodes CASSQVSKLNTEAFF.

The chain is built from TRBV27 and TRBJ2-1; D possibly corresponds to TRBD2 (5 bases). The V and J ends lost 5 bases and 4 bases respectively, with 9 bases between them. The CDR3 length is 13 residues. The V gene's germline CDR1 is MNHEY and CDR2 SMNVEV (reference sequence). The DNA of the CDR3 is TGTGCCAGCAGTGCAGACTATTACAATGAGCAGTTCTTC. This sequence encodes CASSADYYNEQFF.

V usage is TRBV9 and J usage is TRBJ1-1, with TRBD1 matching over 7 bases. CDR1 SGDLS and CDR2 YYNGEE come from the germline V gene. V lost 3 bases and J lost 3; bases outside the gene matches: 2. CDR3 length: 13 residues. The CDR3 spells CASSADRDTEAFF. CDR3 DNA sequence: TGTGCCAGCAGCGCCGACAGGGACACTGAAGCTTTCTTT.

This clone has only one observation. This chain links TRBV27 with TRBJ1-1, with 7 bases aligning to TRBD1. From germline, CDR1 is MNHEY and CDR2 SMNVEV (reference sequence). J lost 5 bases, V lost 2 bases, and 8 bases had no gene match. This CDR3 comprises 15 residues. As DNA, the CDR3 is TGTGCCAGCAGTTTAGCGGCAGGGGGGTATACTGAAGCTTTCTTT. As protein: CASSLAAGGYTEAFF.

Ten or more counts support this clone. The rearrangement links TRBV5-6 to TRBJ1-2; D uncertain. V dropped 2 bases and J dropped 7 bases, with 6 bases sitting between them. This CDR3 is built from 11 residues. The germline V gene encodes CDR1 SGHDT and CDR2 YYEEEE. The CDR3 loop is CASSFTVGYTF. For the CDR3, the DNA is TGTGCCAGCAGCTTCACGGTTGGCTACACCTTC. Using reference TRBV5-6 and TRBJ1-2 for the parts outside the CDR3, the full variable domain is DAGVTQSPTHLIKTRGQQVTLRCSPKSGHDTVSWYQQALGQGPQFIFQYYEEEERQRGNFPDRFSGHQFPNYSSELNVNALLLGDSALYLCASSFTVGYTFGSGTRLTVV.

The genes are TRBV6-1 and TRBJ1-1; D is unresolved. The CDR3 totals 12 residues. Trimming shortened V by 3 bases and J by 11 bases, and 13 bases separated the two germline ends. Per the germline V gene, CDR1 is MNHNS and CDR2 is SASEGT. The CDR3 is CASSEPAAAAFF. CDR3 sequence (DNA): TGTGCCAGCAGTGAGCCCGCAGCGGCCGCTTTCTTT.

The chain is built from TRBV5-4 and TRBJ2-7; the D gene is possibly TRBD1 (6 bases). The CDR3 length is 14 residues. V was trimmed by 0 bases and J by 2 bases, leaving 9 bases between them. CDR1 is SGHNT and CDR2 is YYREEE in the germline V gene (reference sequence). The CDR3 loop reads CASSLDRATYEQYF. The CDR3 nucleotides read TGTGCCAGCAGCTTGGACAGGGCGACCTACGAGCAGTACTTC.

This clone turned up a few times. The rearrangement uses TRBV10-1 and TRBJ1-3, with a weak D call TRBD1 (6 bases). Germline V lookup: CDR1 WNHNN, CDR2 SYGVQD (reference sequence). The CDR3 spans 17 residues. The V gene lost 2 bases and the J gene lost 0 bases, with 14 bases spanning the gap. CDR3 residues: CASSENAGAFSGNTIYF. The CDR3 DNA is TGCGCCAGCAGTGAGAATGCAGGGGCCTTCTCTGGAAACACCATATATTTT.

With respect to this clone: Other DNA sequences within the sample encode an identical CDR3. This chain connects TRBV7-8 to TRBJ1-1; D gene unclear. CDR3 length: 12 residues. The germline CDR1 and CDR2 sequences are SGHVS and FQNEAQ. The V end was cut by 3 bases, the J end by 3 bases, with 5 bases between. CDR3 sequence: CASSFLDTEAFF. As DNA, the CDR3 is TGTGCCAGCAGCTTTCTAGACACTGAAGCTTTCTTT.

The chain employs TRBV9 and TRBJ1-1; D ambiguous. Germline V CDR1 and CDR2: SGDLS, YYNGEE. The CDR3 contains 14 residues. The V and J ends lost 4 bases and 11 bases respectively, with 21 bases between them. The CDR3 is CASSPDRVGIRAFF. Here the CDR3 DNA reads TGTGCCAGCAGCCCGGATAGGGTCGGGATCCGGGCTTTCTTT.